These 27 T cell receptor beta chains came from one sample sequenced in a study of cytomegalovirus exposure and HLA in healthy donors. Sequencing was performed with immunoSEQ multiplex PCR; in TCRdb, only in-frame clones are kept and a portion is missing. The sample records 200,000 to 300,000 clones, roughly 89% being singletons. Sequencing was performed on PBMCs. The receptors derive from a man younger than 35 in good health and CMV-seronegative.

The V call is TRBV5-1, the J call TRBJ1-1; D unclear. The V gene lost 0 bases and the J gene lost 3 bases, with 12 bases spanning the gap. This CDR3 has 15 amino acids. CDR1 SGHRS and CDR2 YFSETQ come from the germline V gene. CDR3 DNA sequence: TGCGCCAGCAGCTTGGGATGGGTAGCGGACACTGAAGCTTTCTTT. Translating it yields CASSLGWVADTEAFF.

In DNA form, the CDR3 reads TGTGCCAGCGCGGAAGTCGGGGGAGTCACTGAAGCTTTCTTT. Amino acid sequence: CASAEVGGVTEAFF. The J gene is TRBJ1-1, the V gene TRBV6-5; weak D call: TRBD1 (5 bases). The CDR3 extends over 14 amino acids. Germline CDR1 MNHEY, CDR2 SVGAGI. V gave up 8 bases and J gave up 4 bases, with 17 bases separating them.

The DNA of the CDR3 is TGTGCCAGCAGCTCGGGGACTAGCCCCTACAATGAGCAGTTCTTC. Encoded protein: CASSSGTSPYNEQFF. The chain carries TRBV7-9 and TRBJ2-1; TRBD2 matches at 9 bases. With 4 bases clipped from V and 2 bases from J, the junction kept 3 bases outside the gene matches. CDR3 length equals 15 residues. Germline V lookup: CDR1 SEHNR, CDR2 FQNEAQ (reference sequence).

This sequence joins TRBV18 and TRBJ2-7, with 8 bases matching TRBD2. The germline gives CDR1 KGHSH, CDR2 LQKENI. J gave up 5 bases and V 3 bases, and 6 bases lay outside the gene matches. The CDR3 sequence is 14 residues long. The CDR3 DNA is TGTGCCAGCTCACCCCGGGGGGGATTTAACGAGCAGTACTTC. Amino acid sequence: CASSPRGGFNEQYF.

The chain joins TRBV18 to TRBJ2-3, with 9 bases identical to TRBD2. There are 15 residues in the CDR3. V lost 1 base, J lost 1 base, and 0 bases stayed unmatched. CDR1 KGHSH and CDR2 LQKENI come from the germline V gene. DNA for the CDR3: TGTGCCAGCTCACCACGCGGGGGGGGCACAGATACGCAGTATTTT. Translated: CASSPRGGGTDTQYF.

This chain links TRBV5-6 with TRBJ2-3; tentative D call: TRBD1 (5 bases). The CDR3 length is 13 residues. V dropped 3 bases and J dropped 4 bases, with 9 bases sitting between them. Germline values: CDR1 SGHDT, CDR2 YYEEEE. The chain's CDR3 is CASSWIGADTQYF. CDR3 sequence (DNA): TGTGCCAGCAGCTGGATAGGGGCAGATACGCAGTATTTT.

V usage is TRBV6-1 and J usage is TRBJ2-7; TRBD1 aligns across 10 bases. Germline V lookup: CDR1 MNHNS, CDR2 SASEGT. The V and J ends lost 4 bases and 5 bases, in that order; junction bases with no gene match: 11. The CDR3 runs 16 residues. The CDR3 coding sequence is TGTGCCAGCAGTGGCCGGGACAGGGGTTTGAAGGACGAGCAGTACTTC. It is translated as CASSGRDRGLKDEQYF.

V gene TRBV13 combines with J gene TRBJ2-4, with D maybe TRBD2 (7 bases). V was clipped by 5 bases and J by 6 bases, with 14 bases between them. Germline CDR1 and CDR2: PRHDT and FYEKMQ (reference sequence). The CDR3 has 14 amino acids. CDR3: CASSRGADVNIQYF. For the CDR3, the DNA is TGTGCCAGCAGCCGGGGGGCCGATGTAAACATTCAGTACTTC.

The chain combines TRBV5-1 with TRBJ1-2; TRBD1 aligns across 10 bases. The CDR3 is 14 residues long. After removal of 4 bases from V and 3 bases from J, the junction contained 3 bases not matched to a gene. Germline V gene lookup returns CDR1 SGHRS and CDR2 YFSETQ. In DNA, the CDR3 is TGCGCCAGCAGCCGAGGACAGGGGGACTATGGCTACACCTTC. Protein product: CASSRGQGDYGYTF.

The table lists this clone with a few counts. The CDR3 loop is CSVLGRNTIYF. The CDR3 coding sequence is TGCAGCGTGCTAGGCCGAAACACCATATATTTT. The rearrangement links TRBV29-1 to TRBJ1-3; no reliable D call. The CDR3 runs 11 residues. Trimming took 6 bases from V and 5 from J, leaving 8 bases between them. Per the germline V gene, CDR1 is SQVTM and CDR2 is ANQGSEA.

The rearrangement links TRBV5-1 to TRBJ2-3; the D gene is possibly TRBD2 (7 bases). The ends were cut back, 0 bases at V and 0 bases at J, with 11 bases in the middle. Germline loops: CDR1 SGHRS, CDR2 YFSETQ. The CDR3 runs to 16 residues. CDR3 residues: CASSLEGGRSTDTQYF. CDR3 bases: TGCGCCAGCAGCTTGGAGGGGGGGCGAAGCACAGATACGCAGTATTTT.

The chain combines TRBV7-2 with TRBJ2-7; 11 nucleotides align to TRBD2. CDR1 is SGHTA, CDR2 FQGNSA, per germline. The trim removed 6 bases at V and 2 bases at J, leaving 3 bases unmatched. The CDR3 runs to 14 residues. Here the CDR3 DNA reads TGTGCCAGCAGGTGGGGACTAGCGGCCTACGAGCAGTACTTC. It yields the protein CASRWGLAAYEQYF.

J is TRBJ2-1 and V is TRBV11-2; D is ambiguous. CDR1 is SGHAT, CDR2 FQNNGV, per germline. The ends were cut back, 0 bases at V and 3 bases at J, with 9 bases in the middle. The CDR3 sequence is 15 residues long. The DNA of the CDR3 is TGTGCCAGCAGCTTAGATAGCAACCTCTACAATGAGCAGTTCTTC. This encodes CASSLDSNLYNEQFF. Full variable domain (outside the CDR3, taken from reference TRBV11-2 and TRBJ2-1): EAGVAQSPRYKIIEKRQSVAFWCNPISGHATLYWYQQILGQGPKLLIQFQNNGVVDDSQLPKDRFSAERLKGVDSTLKIQPAKLEDSAVYLCASSLDSNLYNEQFFGPGTRLTVL.

The genes are TRBV5-1 and TRBJ1-1, with D unclear. Germline loops: CDR1 SGHRS, CDR2 YFSETQ. The CDR3 is 11 residues long. The V end lost 6 bases, the J end lost 6 bases, and 9 bases lay between the germline ends. CDR3 residues: CASTGPSEAFF. In DNA, the CDR3 is TGCGCCAGCACCGGTCCGTCTGAAGCTTTCTTT. The complete variable domain, with remaining parts taken from reference TRBV5-1 and TRBJ1-1, reads KAGVTQTPRYLIKTRGQQVTLSCSPISGHRSVSWYQQTPGQGLQFLFEYFSETQRNKGNFPGRFSGRQFSNSRSEMNVSTLELGDSALYLCASTGPSEAFFGQGTRLTVV.

This clone was counted only a few times. This chain connects TRBV2 to TRBJ2-2; no clear D gene. V was cut by 6 bases and J by 5 bases, with 10 bases left in between. This CDR3 is 13 amino acids long. Per the germline V gene, CDR1 is SNHLY and CDR2 is FYNNEI. The CDR3: CASSLVVTGELFF. The CDR3 DNA sequence: TGTGCCAGCAGCCTCGTTGTAACCGGGGAGCTGTTTTTT. The full variable domain, its missing parts supplied by reference TRBV2 and TRBJ2-2, is EPEVTQTPSHQVTQMGQEVILRCVPISNHLYFYWYRQILGQKVEFLVSFYNNEISEKSEIFDDQFSVERPDGSNFTLKIRSTKLEDSAMYFCASSLVVTGELFFGEGSRLTVL.

The rearrangement uses TRBV5-1 and TRBJ1-1; no reliable D call. V lost 4 bases, J lost 4 bases, and 14 bases lay in between. This CDR3 is built from 14 residues. Germline V gives CDR1 SGHRS, CDR2 YFSETQ. CDR3 DNA sequence: TGCGCCAGCAGCATAGCTCTCCTGAGCACTGAAGCTTTCTTT. Its protein product is CASSIALLSTEAFF.

V and J are TRBV7-3 and TRBJ2-3; the D gene is possibly TRBD2 (6 bases). The CDR3 totals 13 residues. Looked up from germline, CDR1 is SGHTA and CDR2 is FQGTGA. V was cut by 9 bases and J by 8 bases, with 18 bases left in between. CDR3 bases: TGTGCCAGACTCCCGGGACTGCTATGTACGCAGTATTTT. It translates to CARLPGLLCTQYF.

This clone was recorded only once. The chain couples TRBV7-2 to TRBJ2-1; D is ambiguous. V gave up 5 bases and J gave up 4 bases, with 9 bases separating them. The CDR3 loop spans 13 amino acids. Germline lookup yields CDR1 SGHTA and CDR2 FQGNSA. The CDR3 here is CASSQRRYNEQFF. Here the CDR3 DNA reads TGTGCCAGCAGCCAGCGCAGATACAATGAGCAGTTCTTC.

The chain employs TRBV5-4 and TRBJ2-6, with D possibly being TRBD1 (5 bases). Germline CDR1 SGHNT, CDR2 YYREEE (reference sequence). The CDR3 length is 17 residues. V was trimmed by 4 bases and J by 4 bases, leaving 18 bases between them. In DNA, the CDR3 is TGTGCCAGCAGCCCTGGTACAGGCCCCCGCGGGGCCAACGTCCTGACTTTC. It encodes CASSPGTGPRGANVLTF.

This chain connects TRBV5-1 to TRBJ2-5, with a tentative D call TRBD2 (5 bases). The germline V gene encodes CDR1 SGHRS and CDR2 YFSETQ. The CDR3 loop spans 15 amino acids. V lost 2 bases and J lost 4, with 15 bases in between. CDR3 coding DNA: TGCGCCAGCAGCTTCGGGTCTCTAGCTGGAGAGACCCAGTACTTC. It translates to CASSFGSLAGETQYF.

The CDR3 here is CASSFGLFGGTGELFF. Written as DNA, the CDR3 is TGTGCCAGCAGTTTTGGGCTTTTCGGGGGCACCGGGGAGCTGTTTTTT. The chain couples TRBV27 to TRBJ2-2; a weak D match, TRBD2 (6 bases). V dropped 3 bases and J dropped 4 bases, with 15 bases sitting between them. From germline, CDR1 is MNHEY and CDR2 SMNVEV (reference sequence). The length of the CDR3 is 16 residues.

The chain carries TRBV7-9 and TRBJ1-2; D ambiguous. Germline lookup yields CDR1 SEHNR and CDR2 FQNEAQ (reference sequence). Trimming removed 5 bases from V and 3 bases from J, with 13 bases in between. The CDR3 has 14 amino acids. The CDR3 loop is CASSVEGNDYGYTF. In nucleotides, the CDR3 is TGTGCCAGCAGCGTTGAGGGAAACGACTATGGCTACACCTTC. Full variable domain (remainder filled in from reference TRBV7-9 and TRBJ1-2): DTGVSQNPRHKITKRGQNVTFRCDPISEHNRLYWYRQTLGQGPEFLTYFQNEAQLEKSRLLSDRFSAERPKGSFSTLEIQRTEQGDSAMYLCASSVEGNDYGYTFGSGTRLTVV.

V is TRBV28 and J is TRBJ2-5; D unresolved. The V end was cut by 4 bases, the J end by 2 bases, with 5 bases between. The germline CDR1 and CDR2 sequences are MDHEN and SYDVKM. The CDR3 is 12 residues long. CDR3 region: CASSSPQETQYF. CDR3 sequence (DNA): TGTGCCAGCAGTTCCCCGCAAGAGACCCAGTACTTC.

CDR3 sequence (DNA): TGTGCCAGCAGCTCCCCGGGACTAGCGCGCACCGGGGAGCTGTTTTTT. This gives the protein CASSSPGLARTGELFF. The chain links TRBV11-2 to TRBJ2-2; 10 bases align to TRBD2. The CDR3 runs to 16 residues. Looked up from germline, CDR1 is SGHAT and CDR2 is FQNNGV. V dropped 4 bases and J dropped 4; count of bases not matched to a gene: 6.

The chain has TRBV4-3 and TRBJ2-3; 7 bases fit TRBD1. The CDR3 length is 16 residues. V was pared by 3 bases and J by 0 bases, with 6 bases of the junction left unmatched. CDR1 is LGHNA and CDR2 is YSLEER in the germline V gene. The CDR3 sequence is CASSQDRYTSTDTQYF. The CDR3 DNA is TGCGCCAGCAGCCAGGACAGGTATACTAGCACAGATACGCAGTATTTT.

The chain combines TRBV11-2 with TRBJ2-2; 10 nucleotides align to TRBD2. This CDR3 is built from 14 residues. The germline V gene encodes CDR1 SGHAT and CDR2 FQNNGV. The trim removed 6 bases at V and 4 bases at J, leaving 2 bases unmatched. As DNA, the CDR3 is TGTGCCAGCAGTCCTAGCGGGGGCACCGGGGAGCTGTTTTTT. Its translation: CASSPSGGTGELFF.

The V and J genes are TRBV29-1 and TRBJ2-5; the D is unclear. V was trimmed by 4 bases and J by 5 bases, leaving 17 bases between them. CDR1 and CDR2 (germline): SQVTM, ANQGSEA. CDR3 size: 14 residues. CDR3 coding DNA: TGCAGCGTTGCCCCCTACGGGTCCGGGGAGACCCAGTACTTC. Its translation is CSVAPYGSGETQYF.